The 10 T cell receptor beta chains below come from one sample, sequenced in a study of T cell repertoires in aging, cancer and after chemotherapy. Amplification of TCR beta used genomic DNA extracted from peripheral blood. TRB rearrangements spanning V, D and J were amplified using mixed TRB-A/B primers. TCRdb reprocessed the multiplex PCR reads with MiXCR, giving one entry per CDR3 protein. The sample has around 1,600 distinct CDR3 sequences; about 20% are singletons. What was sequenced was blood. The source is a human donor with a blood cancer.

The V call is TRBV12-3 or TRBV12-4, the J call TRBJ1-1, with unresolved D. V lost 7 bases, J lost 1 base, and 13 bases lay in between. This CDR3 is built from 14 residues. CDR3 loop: CASTWEWGNTEAFF. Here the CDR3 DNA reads TGTGCCAGCACCTGGGAGTGGGGGAACACTGAAGCTTTCTTT.

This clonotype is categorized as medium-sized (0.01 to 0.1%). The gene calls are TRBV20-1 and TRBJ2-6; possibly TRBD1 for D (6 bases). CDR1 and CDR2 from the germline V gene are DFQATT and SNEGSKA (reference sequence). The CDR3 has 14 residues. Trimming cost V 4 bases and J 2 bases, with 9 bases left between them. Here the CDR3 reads CSANGGAGANVLTF. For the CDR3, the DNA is TGCAGTGCTAATGGGGGCGCTGGGGCCAACGTCCTGACTTTC.

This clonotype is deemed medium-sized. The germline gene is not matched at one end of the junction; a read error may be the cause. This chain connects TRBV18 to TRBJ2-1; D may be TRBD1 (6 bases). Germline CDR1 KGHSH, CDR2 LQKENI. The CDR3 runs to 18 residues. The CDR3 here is CASSPIMGAQGSSNEQFF. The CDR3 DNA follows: TGTGCCAGCTCACCAATCATGGGGGCCCAAGGATCCTCCAATGAGCAGTTCTTC.

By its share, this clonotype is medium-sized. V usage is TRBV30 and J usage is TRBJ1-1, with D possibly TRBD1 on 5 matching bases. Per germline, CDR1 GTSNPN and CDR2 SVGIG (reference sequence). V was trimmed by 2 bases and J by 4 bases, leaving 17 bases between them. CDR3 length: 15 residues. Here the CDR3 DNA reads TGTGCCTGGAGTCAAAGGGGCCCCCTCGGCACTGAAGCTTTCTTT. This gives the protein CAWSQRGPLGTEAFF.

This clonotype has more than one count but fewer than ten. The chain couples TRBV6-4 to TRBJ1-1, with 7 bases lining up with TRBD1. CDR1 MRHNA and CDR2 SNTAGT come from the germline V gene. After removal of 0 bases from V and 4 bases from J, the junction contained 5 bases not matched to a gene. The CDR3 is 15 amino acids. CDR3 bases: TGTGCCAGCAGTGACTCGATTTGGGACAGCACTGAAGCTTTCTTT. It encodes CASSDSIWDSTEAFF.

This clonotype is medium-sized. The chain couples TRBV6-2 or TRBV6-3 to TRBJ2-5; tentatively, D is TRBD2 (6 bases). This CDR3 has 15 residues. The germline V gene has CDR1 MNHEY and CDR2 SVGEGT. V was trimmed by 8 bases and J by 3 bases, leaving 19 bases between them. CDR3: CASHPLGTAEETQYF. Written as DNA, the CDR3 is TGTGCCAGCCACCCCTTAGGGACTGCTGAAGAGACCCAGTACTTC.

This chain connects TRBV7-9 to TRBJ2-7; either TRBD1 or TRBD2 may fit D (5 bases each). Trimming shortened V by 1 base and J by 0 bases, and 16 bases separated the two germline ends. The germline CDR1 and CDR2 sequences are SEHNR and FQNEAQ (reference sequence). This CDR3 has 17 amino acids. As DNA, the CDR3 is TGTGCCAGCAGCTTAGTCGCTAACCCAGGGACCTCCTACGAGCAGTACTTC. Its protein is CASSLVANPGTSYEQYF.

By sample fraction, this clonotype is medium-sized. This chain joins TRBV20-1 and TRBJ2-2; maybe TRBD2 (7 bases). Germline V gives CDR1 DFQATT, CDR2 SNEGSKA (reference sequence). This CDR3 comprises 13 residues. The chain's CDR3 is CSITGRGTGELFF. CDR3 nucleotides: TGCAGCATTACAGGGCGGGGGACCGGGGAGCTGTTTTTT.

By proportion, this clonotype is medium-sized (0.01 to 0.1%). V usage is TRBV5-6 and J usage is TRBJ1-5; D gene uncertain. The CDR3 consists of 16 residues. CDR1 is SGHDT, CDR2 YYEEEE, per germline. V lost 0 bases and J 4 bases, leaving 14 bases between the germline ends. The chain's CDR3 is CASSLGSNPVNQPQHF. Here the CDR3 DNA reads TGTGCCAGCAGCTTGGGCTCTAACCCGGTAAATCAGCCCCAGCATTTT. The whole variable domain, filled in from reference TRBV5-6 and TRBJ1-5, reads DAGVTQSPTHLIKTRGQQVTLRCSPKSGHDTVSWYQQALGQGPQFIFQYYEEEERQRGNFPDRFSGHQFPNYSSELNVNALLLGDSALYLCASSLGSNPVNQPQHFGDGTRLSIL.

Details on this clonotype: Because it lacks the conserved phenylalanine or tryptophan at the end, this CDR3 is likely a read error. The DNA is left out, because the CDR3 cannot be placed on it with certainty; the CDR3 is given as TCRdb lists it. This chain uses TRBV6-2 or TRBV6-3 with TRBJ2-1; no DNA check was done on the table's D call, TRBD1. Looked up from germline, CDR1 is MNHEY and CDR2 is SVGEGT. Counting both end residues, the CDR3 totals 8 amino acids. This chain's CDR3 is CASSKGHY.